The rows below give T cell receptor beta chains drawn from one sample of a study of cytomegalovirus exposure and HLA in healthy donors. TCRdb's table, derived via immunoSEQ multiplex PCR, lists solely in-frame clones and lacks some. In the table there are roughly 49,000 clones, roughly four fifths of which are singletons. The source material was PBMCs. These receptors were collected from a boy aged 5-17 years in good health and CMV-seropositive. CDR3s include the opening cysteine and the closing phenylalanine or tryptophan. A D gene is named only where the DNA matches it firmly. For some rows the clone size is stated as once, few or many, or as a class when expanded; others skip it.

cdr3_nt cdr3_aa d_call v_call clone_size j_call
TGTGCCAGCAGCCCAGGCGGGGGATCGACAGGCTACACCTTC CASSPGGGSTGYTF NA TRBV7-2 NA TRBJ1-2
TGTGCCAGCAGTTACGAAGCTCTAGTCTCCTACGAGCAGTACTTC CASSYEALVSYEQYF NA TRBV6-6 once TRBJ2-7
TGTGCCAGCAGTGAAGCCGACAGGGTAGATGGCTACACCTTC CASSEADRVDGYTF TRBD1 TRBV6-1 NA TRBJ1-2
TGTGCCAGCAGTCAGACATCCCAAGAGACCCAGTACTTC CASSQTSQETQYF NA TRBV6-6 once TRBJ2-5
TGTGCCAGCAGACTTAGCGGGGGACCCTACGAGCAGTACTTC CASRLSGGPYEQYF TRBD2 TRBV7-9 NA TRBJ2-7
TGTGCCAGTAGTGTCTACACAGGCCAAGAGACCCAGTACTTC CASSVYTGQETQYF NA TRBV19 NA TRBJ2-5
TGTGCCAGCGCATGGAACAGCTTAAACACCGGGGAGCTGTTTTTT CASAWNSLNTGELFF NA TRBV6-1 NA TRBJ2-2
TGTGCCAGTAGTCCTGGGGCCAAGGGGGCGGGGGGGCTTTCGGCTAGGTATTTT CASSPGAKGAGGLSARYF TRBD2 TRBV19 NA TRBJ2-3
TGTAGCGTTCACGGGACAGGGGATTCCTACGAGCAGTACTTC CSVHGTGDSYEQYF TRBD1 TRBV29-1 NA TRBJ2-7
TGCGCCAGCAGCCAGGGGACTAGCGGGGGGTACTACGAGCAGTACTTC CASSQGTSGGYYEQYF TRBD2 TRBV4-1 NA TRBJ2-7
TGCGCCAGCAGCCAAGGCCTACAGGGCCCCGTAAGGGATACGCAGTATTTT CASSQGLQGPVRDTQYF NA TRBV4-1 NA TRBJ2-3
TGTGCCAGCAGTGAGGAGGGTTCGGTTACCTACGAGCAGTACTTC CASSEEGSVTYEQYF NA TRBV2 NA TRBJ2-7
TGTGCCAGCAGTCATGAGAGCTCTGGGGCCAACGTCCTGACTTTC CASSHESSGANVLTF NA TRBV2 NA TRBJ2-6
TGCGCCAGCAGCAGGGCTAGCGGGGGACACCAAGAGACCCAGTACTTC CASSRASGGHQETQYF TRBD2 TRBV5-1 NA TRBJ2-5
TGTGCCAGCAGCTTCGGGGGAGAGAGCACTGAAGCTTTCTTT CASSFGGESTEAFF NA TRBV7-9 NA TRBJ1-1
TGTGCCAGCAGGGACAGAGCCTACGAGCAGTACTTC CASRDRAYEQYF NA TRBV2 NA TRBJ2-7
TGTGCCAGCAGTTTCACAGGGGGTAATTCACCCCTCCACTTT CASSFTGGNSPLHF TRBD1 TRBV27 NA TRBJ1-6
TGCGCCAGCAGCTTGGAACGGGGGAGAGTCGAGACCCAGTACTTC CASSLERGRVETQYF NA TRBV5-1 NA TRBJ2-5
TGTGCCAGCAGTGACAGATACTACGAGCAGTACTTC CASSDRYYEQYF NA TRBV12-1 NA TRBJ2-7
TGTGCCAGCAGACCAGGACAGGGATATAATCAGCCCCAGCATTTT CASRPGQGYNQPQHF TRBD1 TRBV6-6 NA TRBJ1-5
TGTGCCAGCAGCCATGACAGGGAACAGCAGCCCCAGCATTTT CASSHDREQQPQHF TRBD1 TRBV4-2 NA TRBJ1-5
TGCGCCAGCAGCTTGAGTAGCGGGGGGGTCTACGAGCAGTACTTC CASSLSSGGVYEQYF TRBD2 TRBV5-1 NA TRBJ2-7
TGTGCCAGCAGTGCCCGGGTCGGCCTTAATGAAAAACTGTTTTTT CASSARVGLNEKLFF NA TRBV6-1 NA TRBJ1-4
TGCGCCAGCAGCCAAGGATTTCCGGGACAGGGAATAGGTGGCTACACCTTC CASSQGFPGQGIGGYTF TRBD1 TRBV4-1 NA TRBJ1-2
TGTTCCAGCAGCGGGCAATGGGCAAGAGCTTTCTTT CSSSGQWARAFF NA TRBV7-9 NA TRBJ1-1
TGCGCCAGCAGCCAAGACCGCGGGGTTGCTGAAGCTTTCTTT CASSQDRGVAEAFF NA TRBV4-1 NA TRBJ1-1
TGTGCCAGCTCACCAAGGGACAGGGGGTACATTCAGTACTTC CASSPRDRGYIQYF TRBD1 TRBV18 NA TRBJ2-4
TGTGCCAGCGGTGGACAGGTAAGGAATCAGCCCCAGCATTTT CASGGQVRNQPQHF TRBD1 TRBV5-8 NA TRBJ1-5
TGCGCCAGCAGCCTAATCGTGGCCAGATACGAGCAGTACTTC CASSLIVARYEQYF NA TRBV4-1 NA TRBJ2-7
TGTGCCAGTAGTGTCAAAAACAGGGGGCTCTCTGGAAACACCATATATTTT CASSVKNRGLSGNTIYF TRBD1 TRBV19 NA TRBJ1-3
TGCGCCAGCGCCCTTAACAGGGGTGGAAACACCATATATTTT CASALNRGGNTIYF TRBD1 TRBV10-2 NA TRBJ1-3
TGTGCCAGCAGCTACGGGGGCAGGGAGCAGTCACCCCTCCACTTT CASSYGGREQSPLHF NA TRBV6-5 NA TRBJ1-6
TGTGCCAGCAGCTCGCTTCCGGGACTCCGTATTTTT CASSSLPGLRIF NA TRBV7-8 NA TRBJ1-4
TGTGCCATCAGCCCACAGGGGAAATTTGGGGGCTACACCTTC CAISPQGKFGGYTF TRBD1 TRBV10-3 NA TRBJ1-2
TGTGCCAGCAACAGTGTTGGGGCCAACGTCCTGACTTTC CASNSVGANVLTF NA TRBV7-3 NA TRBJ2-6
TGTGCCAGCTCACGAACCAAACAGGGCCCGGAGAATTCACCCCTCCACTTT CASSRTKQGPENSPLHF NA TRBV18 few TRBJ1-6
TGTGCCAGCAGCCCCAGGCCCGGGACAGCTACCACAGATACGCAGTATTTT CASSPRPGTATTDTQYF TRBD1 TRBV11-2 NA TRBJ2-3
TGTGCCAGCAGTTTATCGGAGACCGAACTGTTTTTT CASSLSETELFF NA TRBV28 NA TRBJ1-4
TGTGCCAGCAGTGAACAGGCTAGCAATCAGCCCCAGCATTTT CASSEQASNQPQHF NA TRBV6-1 NA TRBJ1-5
TGTGCCACCAGTTCCGGGGGGGGGCGGCTCCTTGGCTACACCTTC CATSSGGGRLLGYTF NA TRBV15 NA TRBJ1-2
TGCGCCAGCAGCTTACGGACTAGCGGGGGCCCCGGGGAGCTGTTTTTT CASSLRTSGGPGELFF TRBD2 TRBV5-1 NA TRBJ2-2
TGTGCCAGCAGTAGGGACAGGGCCTACGAGCAGTACTTC CASSRDRAYEQYF TRBD1 TRBV6-1 NA TRBJ2-7
TGTGCCAGCAGTTACCGAAGTTACAGGAACACTGAAGCTTTCTTT CASSYRSYRNTEAFF NA TRBV6-5 NA TRBJ1-1
TGTGCCAGCTCACCACCGGGCAGGGGGAAAAAACTGTTTTTT CASSPPGRGKKLFF TRBD1 TRBV18 NA TRBJ1-4
TGTGCCAGCAGGGCGGGGCACGCGAACACCGGGGAGCTGTTTTTT CASRAGHANTGELFF NA TRBV6-1 NA TRBJ2-2
TGTGCCAGCAGAATAACTACAGGGGGTGAAGCTTTCTTT CASRITTGGEAFF TRBD1 TRBV5-5 NA TRBJ1-1
TGTGCCAGTAGTCCCCGGACAGGCGATTCACCCCTCCACTTT CASSPRTGDSPLHF TRBD1 TRBV19 NA TRBJ1-6
TGTGCCACCGGCGGTAGCTCCTACGAGCAGTACTTC CATGGSSYEQYF NA TRBV14 NA TRBJ2-7
TGCGCCAGCAGCCCGGGACAGGGGAGTTTTGCGCGGGGCTACACCTTC CASSPGQGSFARGYTF TRBD1 TRBV4-1 once TRBJ1-2
TGTGCCATCATACAGGGAAATGGCTACACCTTC CAIIQGNGYTF NA TRBV10-3 NA TRBJ1-2
TGTGCCAGCAGCGTAGCCCCCAGGGGGGACACCGGGGAGCTGTTTTTT CASSVAPRGDTGELFF NA TRBV9 NA TRBJ2-2
TGCGCCAGCAAAGACAGTAGCGGGGAGCTGTTTTTT CASKDSSGELFF NA TRBV5-1 NA TRBJ2-2
TGCGCCAGCAGCTTGGATAGAGATACGCAGTATTTT CASSLDRDTQYF NA TRBV5-1 NA TRBJ2-3
TGTGCCAGCAGCTTCAGCTCCTACGAGCAGTACTTC CASSFSSYEQYF NA TRBV13 once TRBJ2-7